The rows below give T cell receptor beta chains drawn from one sample of a study of T cell repertoires in cytomegalovirus infection. TCRdb called the reads again in MiXCR, with one record for every CDR3 protein. The sample records about 310,000 distinct CDR3 sequences, roughly 25% being singletons. These receptors' antigens are unknown. The starting material was cultured PBMCs, obtained from culture after CMV antigen stimulation. The origin of the receptors is a human donor in good health (CMV status not recorded). Some clones in this sample may be carry-over from other donors' samples. Both conserved end residues are part of each CDR3. The D gene is left open where the match is weak. For some rows the clone size is stated as once, few or many, or as a class when expanded; others skip it.

CDR3 protein: CASSRTSGSAGEQFF; CDR3 DNA: TGTGCCAGCAGCCGTACTAGCGGGAGTGCGGGTGAGCAGTTCTTC; CDR3 length: 15; V gene: TRBV7-2; D gene: TRBD2; clone size: -; J gene: TRBJ2-1
CDR3 protein: CASSRDYEGETQYF; CDR3 DNA: TGTGCCAGCAGTAGGGACTACGAGGGGGAGACCCAGTACTTC; CDR3 length: 14; V gene: TRBV6-1; D gene: TRBD2; clone size: many; J gene: TRBJ2-5
CDR3 protein: CAWSVRSGMSGEQYF; CDR3 DNA: TGTGCCTGGAGTGTACGTAGCGGGATGAGTGGAGAGCAGTACTTC; CDR3 length: 15; V gene: TRBV30; D gene: TRBD2; clone size: few; J gene: TRBJ2-7
CDR3 protein: CASTLRGWDGYTF; CDR3 DNA: TGTGCCAGCACCCTTCGTGGCTGGGATGGCTACACCTTC; CDR3 length: 13; V gene: TRBV28; D gene: -; clone size: -; J gene: TRBJ1-2
CDR3 protein: CSASRDRGNEQYF; CDR3 DNA: TGCAGCGCCTCCCGGGACAGGGGCAACGAGCAGTACTTC; CDR3 length: 13; V gene: TRBV29-1; D gene: TRBD1; clone size: -; J gene: TRBJ2-7
CDR3 protein: CAISVRGPGADTQYF; CDR3 DNA: TGTGCCATCAGTGTCAGAGGCCCCGGCGCAGATACGCAGTATTTT; CDR3 length: 15; V gene: TRBV10-3; D gene: -; clone size: -; J gene: TRBJ2-3
CDR3 protein: CASSPTSGNPNEQFF; CDR3 DNA: TGTGCCAGCAGCCCAACTAGCGGAAACCCGAATGAGCAGTTCTTC; CDR3 length: 15; V gene: TRBV11-2; D gene: TRBD2; clone size: -; J gene: TRBJ2-1
CDR3 protein: CASSQDRRAEQFF; CDR3 DNA: TGTGCCAGCAGCCAAGATAGGCGTGCGGAGCAGTTCTTC; CDR3 length: 13; V gene: TRBV4-2; D gene: -; clone size: -; J gene: TRBJ2-1
CDR3 protein: CASSPQTGNYEQYF; CDR3 DNA: TGTGCCAGCAGTCCCCAGACAGGGAACTACGAGCAGTACTTC; CDR3 length: 14; V gene: TRBV12-3/TRBV12-4; D gene: TRBD1; clone size: -; J gene: TRBJ2-7
CDR3 protein: CASSPTTSSYNEQFF; CDR3 DNA: TGTGCCAGCAGCCCGACGACTAGTTCCTACAATGAGCAGTTCTTC; CDR3 length: 15; V gene: TRBV11-3; D gene: -; clone size: -; J gene: TRBJ2-1
CDR3 protein: CASSATVRGTTLTYNEQFF; CDR3 DNA: TGTGCCAGCAGCGCCACTGTTCGTGGGACAACCCTAACCTACAATGAGCAGTTCTTC; CDR3 length: 19; V gene: TRBV5-6; D gene: -; clone size: -; J gene: TRBJ2-1
CDR3 protein: CASSLNSAETQYF; CDR3 DNA: TGTGCCAGCAGCCTCAATAGCGCGGAGACCCAGTACTTC; CDR3 length: 13; V gene: TRBV7-2; D gene: -; clone size: -; J gene: TRBJ2-5
CDR3 protein: CASKEGTATSYEQYF; CDR3 DNA: TGCGCCAGCAAGGAAGGGACGGCGACTTCCTACGAGCAGTACTTC; CDR3 length: 15; V gene: TRBV5-1; D gene: -; clone size: many; J gene: TRBJ2-7
CDR3 protein: CASSSFGSSGGTGELFF; CDR3 DNA: TGTGCCAGCAGCTCGTTCGGGAGTAGTGGAGGCACCGGGGAGCTGTTTTTT; CDR3 length: 17; V gene: TRBV11-2; D gene: -; clone size: -; J gene: TRBJ2-2
CDR3 protein: CASSGEHANTEAFF; CDR3 DNA: TGTGCCAGTAGTGGGGAACACGCGAACACTGAAGCTTTCTTT; CDR3 length: 14; V gene: TRBV19; D gene: -; clone size: -; J gene: TRBJ1-1
CDR3 protein: CASSPRLGAGQPQHF; CDR3 DNA: TGTGCCAGCAGTCCACGTTTGGGGGCCGGTCAGCCCCAGCATTTT; CDR3 length: 15; V gene: TRBV28; D gene: -; clone size: few; J gene: TRBJ1-5
CDR3 protein: CASSPGIKETQYF; CDR3 DNA: TGTGCCAGCAGCCCGGGTATTAAGGAGACCCAGTACTTC; CDR3 length: 13; V gene: TRBV6-2/TRBV6-3; D gene: -; clone size: -; J gene: TRBJ2-5
CDR3 protein: CAIRPTGGNSPLHF; CDR3 DNA: TGTGCCATCAGGCCGACAGGGGGTAATTCACCCCTCCACTTT; CDR3 length: 14; V gene: TRBV10-3; D gene: TRBD1; clone size: -; J gene: TRBJ1-6
CDR3 protein: CASSTSKSGIYYGYTF; CDR3 DNA: TGTGCCAGCAGCACCTCCAAAAGCGGGATCTACTATGGCTACACCTTC; CDR3 length: 16; V gene: TRBV7-8; D gene: -; clone size: few; J gene: TRBJ1-2
CDR3 protein: CASSHGTSGDQETQYF; CDR3 DNA: TGTGCCAGCAGCCACGGGACTAGCGGAGACCAAGAGACCCAGTACTTC; CDR3 length: 16; V gene: TRBV7-2; D gene: TRBD2; clone size: many; J gene: TRBJ2-5
CDR3 protein: CAISEHGLAGNTGELFF; CDR3 DNA: TGTGCCATCAGTGAGCACGGACTAGCAGGAAACACCGGGGAGCTGTTTTTT; CDR3 length: 17; V gene: TRBV10-3; D gene: TRBD2; clone size: -; J gene: TRBJ2-2
CDR3 protein: CASSAGLGVGNQPQHF; CDR3 DNA: TGTGCCAGCAGCGCTGGACTTGGCGTCGGCAATCAGCCCCAGCATTTT; CDR3 length: 16; V gene: TRBV9; D gene: -; clone size: few; J gene: TRBJ1-5
CDR3 protein: CASSLALERGEEQFF; CDR3 DNA: TGTGCCAGCAGCTTAGCGCTGGAACGCGGGGAAGAGCAGTTCTTC; CDR3 length: 15; V gene: TRBV7-9; D gene: -; clone size: few; J gene: TRBJ2-1
CDR3 protein: CASKHQSDEKLFF; CDR3 DNA: TGTGCCAGTAAGCATCAATCGGATGAAAAACTGTTTTTT; CDR3 length: 13; V gene: TRBV19; D gene: -; clone size: few; J gene: TRBJ1-4
CDR3 protein: CASSLGRTYGYTF; CDR3 DNA: TGTGCCAGCAGCTTAGGGAGAACCTATGGCTACACCTTC; CDR3 length: 13; V gene: TRBV11-2; D gene: -; clone size: many; J gene: TRBJ1-2
CDR3 protein: CASSPGIAESSYEQYF; CDR3 DNA: TGTGCCAGCAGCCCAGGGATAGCGGAGAGCTCCTACGAGCAGTACTTC; CDR3 length: 16; V gene: TRBV5-4; D gene: -; clone size: few; J gene: TRBJ2-7
CDR3 protein: CASSAWGADVNTEAFF; CDR3 DNA: TGCGCCAGCAGTGCCTGGGGGGCTGATGTGAACACTGAAGCTTTCTTT; CDR3 length: 16; V gene: TRBV10-2; D gene: -; clone size: -; J gene: TRBJ1-1
CDR3 protein: CASSLGLAGGELFF; CDR3 DNA: TGCGCCAGCAGCCTTGGACTAGCGGGCGGGGAGCTGTTTTTT; CDR3 length: 14; V gene: TRBV4-1; D gene: TRBD2; clone size: -; J gene: TRBJ2-2
CDR3 protein: CASSEQGDNEKLFF; CDR3 DNA: TGTGCCAGCAGCGAACAGGGGGATAATGAAAAACTGTTTTTT; CDR3 length: 14; V gene: TRBV2; D gene: TRBD1; clone size: many; J gene: TRBJ1-4
CDR3 protein: CASSRQGLAGGSYNEQFF; CDR3 DNA: TGTGCCAGCAGCCGTCAAGGACTAGCGGGAGGGTCCTACAATGAGCAGTTCTTC; CDR3 length: 18; V gene: TRBV7-9; D gene: TRBD2; clone size: many; J gene: TRBJ2-1
CDR3 protein: CASSLASNSGDRTDTQYF; CDR3 DNA: TGTGCCAGCAGCTTAGCGTCCAACTCGGGCGACCGCACAGATACGCAGTATTTT; CDR3 length: 18; V gene: TRBV7-6; D gene: -; clone size: -; J gene: TRBJ2-3
CDR3 protein: CASSLAAGGAKNIQYF; CDR3 DNA: TGTGCCAGCAGCTTAGCGGCGGGAGGGGCCAAAAACATTCAGTACTTC; CDR3 length: 16; V gene: TRBV7-2; D gene: TRBD2; clone size: many; J gene: TRBJ2-4
CDR3 protein: CASSFGQDTQYF; CDR3 DNA: TGTGCCAGCAGCTTCGGACAGGATACGCAGTATTTT; CDR3 length: 12; V gene: TRBV11-3; D gene: -; clone size: -; J gene: TRBJ2-3
CDR3 protein: CASSPWTGMGRNQPQHF; CDR3 DNA: TGTGCCAGCAGTCCCTGGACAGGGATGGGGCGCAATCAGCCCCAGCATTTT; CDR3 length: 17; V gene: TRBV28; D gene: TRBD1; clone size: few; J gene: TRBJ1-5
CDR3 protein: CASSALRGASRDTQYF; CDR3 DNA: TGTGCCAGCAGCGCCCTCCGAGGGGCGAGCCGAGATACGCAGTATTTT; CDR3 length: 16; V gene: TRBV12-3/TRBV12-4; D gene: -; clone size: -; J gene: TRBJ2-3
CDR3 protein: CASSSLTSNYGYTF; CDR3 DNA: TGTGCCAGCAGCTCCTTGACAAGCAACTATGGCTACACCTTC; CDR3 length: 14; V gene: TRBV7-8; D gene: -; clone size: few; J gene: TRBJ1-2
CDR3 protein: CASSKTVFAKNIQYF; CDR3 DNA: TGCGCCAGCAGCAAGACAGTTTTCGCCAAAAACATTCAGTACTTC; CDR3 length: 15; V gene: TRBV4-1; D gene: -; clone size: -; J gene: TRBJ2-4
CDR3 protein: CATSDQANPTDTQYF; CDR3 DNA: TGTGCCACCAGTGATCAAGCTAACCCCACAGATACGCAGTATTTT; CDR3 length: 15; V gene: TRBV24-1; D gene: -; clone size: few; J gene: TRBJ2-3
CDR3 protein: CASSPRQGRGTGELFF; CDR3 DNA: TGTGCCAGCTCACCACGGCAGGGAAGGGGCACCGGGGAGCTGTTTTTT; CDR3 length: 16; V gene: TRBV18; D gene: -; clone size: -; J gene: TRBJ2-2
CDR3 protein: CASSRLSGANVLTF; CDR3 DNA: TGTGCCAGCAGTCGGCTCTCTGGGGCCAACGTCCTGACTTTC; CDR3 length: 14; V gene: TRBV6-5; D gene: -; clone size: few; J gene: TRBJ2-6
CDR3 protein: CASSQEPWTGIDIQYF; CDR3 DNA: TGCGCCAGCAGCCAAGAGCCTTGGACAGGGATCGACATTCAGTACTTC; CDR3 length: 16; V gene: TRBV4-3; D gene: TRBD1; clone size: -; J gene: TRBJ2-4
CDR3 protein: CASSFEGEDGYTF; CDR3 DNA: TGTGCCAGCAGCTTCGAGGGAGAGGATGGCTACACCTTC; CDR3 length: 13; V gene: TRBV7-9; D gene: -; clone size: -; J gene: TRBJ1-2
CDR3 protein: CASSLGRGRPNEQFF; CDR3 DNA: TGTGCCAGCAGCTTAGGCAGGGGTAGACCGAATGAGCAGTTCTTC; CDR3 length: 15; V gene: TRBV7-6; D gene: -; clone size: many; J gene: TRBJ2-1
CDR3 protein: CASSTAAGTHYNEQFF; CDR3 DNA: TGTGCCAGCAGCACAGCGGCCGGGACTCACTACAATGAGCAGTTCTTC; CDR3 length: 16; V gene: TRBV11-1; D gene: -; clone size: -; J gene: TRBJ2-1
CDR3 protein: CASGLGVNTGELFF; CDR3 DNA: TGTGCTAGTGGTTTGGGGGTAAACACCGGGGAGCTGTTTTTT; CDR3 length: 14; V gene: TRBV12-5; D gene: -; clone size: -; J gene: TRBJ2-2
CDR3 protein: CASSLRPKSTDTQYF; CDR3 DNA: TGTGCCAGCAGTTTACGACCTAAAAGCACAGATACGCAGTATTTT; CDR3 length: 15; V gene: TRBV27; D gene: -; clone size: few; J gene: TRBJ2-3